Presented here are 28 T cell receptor beta chains from one specimen sequenced in a study of neurological immune-mediated disorders. TCRdb re-analysed the 5' RACE reads in MiXCR, keeping a single row per CDR3 protein. The sample contains approximately 100,000 distinct CDR3 sequences, around 3.3% of which appear only once. The specimen was PBMCs. The receptors were gathered from a woman aged 18-35 years with multiple sclerosis.

There are many counts of this clonotype. The rearrangement links TRBV19 to TRBJ2-3, with 7 bases lining up with TRBD1. The CDR3 runs 14 residues. CDR1 LNHDA and CDR2 SQIVND come from the germline V gene (reference sequence). The trim removed 4 bases at V and 3 bases at J, leaving 4 bases unmatched. The CDR3 DNA follows: TGTGCCAGTAGTAAGGGACAGCGAACAGATACGCAGTATTTT. It codes for CASSKGQRTDTQYF.

This clonotype came up many times. The V gene is TRBV5-1, the J gene TRBJ1-1; TRBD1 aligns across 7 bases. Per germline, CDR1 SGHRS and CDR2 YFSETQ. The CDR3 runs to 16 residues. The V segment lost 3 bases and the J segment 5 bases; nucleotides outside the gene matches: 13. The CDR3 DNA sequence: TGCGCCAGCAGCTGGGGACTCCGGGACAGAAGGACTGAAGCTTTCTTT. This sequence encodes CASSWGLRDRRTEAFF.

This clonotype was picked up many times. The chain joins TRBV20-1 to TRBJ2-1; TRBD2 aligns across 9 bases. Trimming took 2 bases from V and 0 from J; bases not matched to a gene: 8. Per the germline V gene, CDR1 is DFQATT and CDR2 is SNEGSKA (reference sequence). This CDR3 contains 17 residues. As DNA, the CDR3 is TGCAGTGCTAGAAAATCGACTAGCGGAAGCTCCTACAATGAGCAGTTCTTC. It yields the protein CSARKSTSGSSYNEQFF.

This clonotype was observed at least ten times. The chain employs TRBV29-1 and TRBJ2-7; D is undetermined. V lost 1 base to trimming and J lost 4 bases, with 20 bases between them. Germline-derived CDR1 and CDR2 are SQVTM and ANQGSEA. The CDR3 runs to 16 residues. The CDR3 DNA reads as TGCAGCGTTGAAGTATCCGGCACACCTCCCAGTTACGAGCAGTACTTC. It specifies CSVEVSGTPPSYEQYF.

This clonotype has a count of ten or more. The V gene is TRBV6-5, the J gene TRBJ2-3; 9 bases are a match to TRBD1. Germline V lookup: CDR1 MNHEY, CDR2 SVGAGI. Unmatched junction bases numbered 11, after V lost 6 bases and J lost 4 bases. This CDR3 spans 16 amino acids. The CDR3 protein is CASRPPTGGIADTQYF. The CDR3 DNA is TGTGCCAGCAGGCCCCCGACAGGGGGGATCGCAGATACGCAGTATTTT.

At least ten counts were recorded for this clonotype. The V call is TRBV20-1, the J call TRBJ1-4; TRBD1 aligns across 9 bases. This CDR3 has 14 residues. Looked up from germline, CDR1 is DFQATT and CDR2 is SNEGSKA (reference sequence). The trim removed 4 bases at V and 5 bases at J, leaving 5 bases unmatched. CDR3 in amino acids: CSANGGQGNEKLFF. CDR3 in DNA: TGCAGTGCTAACGGGGGACAGGGAAATGAAAAACTGTTTTTT.

This clonotype has a count of ten or more. The chain links TRBV7-2 to TRBJ1-2; no definite D call. The CDR3 loop spans 13 amino acids. Germline V gene sequence: CDR1 SGHTA, CDR2 FQGNSA. V was clipped by 6 bases and J by 6 bases, with 14 bases between them. The CDR3 region is CASRLNVGNGYTF. In nucleotides, the CDR3 is TGTGCCAGCAGACTGAATGTCGGGAATGGCTACACCTTC.

This clonotype was counted many times. The gene calls are TRBV7-2 and TRBJ2-1; D not resolved. V lost 1 base and J lost 9, with 16 bases in between. This CDR3 has 15 amino acids. Per germline, CDR1 SGHTA and CDR2 FQGNSA. CDR3 bases: TGTGCCAGCAGCTTAGGGGCAGGTACAACAAGTGAGCAGTTCTTC. The encoded protein is CASSLGAGTTSEQFF. Together with reference TRBV7-2 and TRBJ2-1, the CDR3 gives the full variable domain: GAGVSQSPSNKVTEKGKDVELRCDPISGHTALYWYRQSLGQGLEFLIYFQGNSAPDKSGLPSDRFSAERTGGSVSTLTIQRTQQEDSAVYLCASSLGAGTTSEQFFGPGTRLTVL.

This clonotype has ten or more counts. The rearrangement uses TRBV5-1 and TRBJ2-4; no clear D gene. The CDR3 is 14 amino acids. The germline V gene has CDR1 SGHRS and CDR2 YFSETQ. V lost 0 bases and J 6 bases, leaving 10 bases between the germline ends. The CDR3 nucleotides read TGCGCCAGCAGCTTGGGGCAGTGGGGAAACATTCAGTACTTC. Translating gives CASSLGQWGNIQYF. Combining the CDR3 with reference TRBV5-1 and TRBJ2-4 gives the whole variable domain KAGVTQTPRYLIKTRGQQVTLSCSPISGHRSVSWYQQTPGQGLQFLFEYFSETQRNKGNFPGRFSGRQFSNSRSEMNVSTLELGDSALYLCASSLGQWGNIQYFGAGTRLSVL.

This clonotype was seen many times. The chain joins TRBV20-1 to TRBJ1-6; D is unclear. CDR1 and CDR2 (germline): DFQATT, SNEGSKA (reference sequence). Between the trimmed V and J ends, which lost 3 bases and 0 bases, there was a span of 9 bases. This CDR3 region has 15 residues. The CDR3 spells CSARLGSSYNSPLHF. CDR3 in DNA: TGCAGTGCTAGGTTGGGAAGCTCCTATAATTCACCCCTCCACTTT.

This clonotype was detected many times. The genes are TRBV20-1 and TRBJ1-2; D not certain. V lost 5 bases and J 6 bases, leaving 13 bases between the germline ends. This CDR3 is built from 12 residues. Germline CDR1 DFQATT, CDR2 SNEGSKA (reference sequence). CDR3 nucleotide sequence: TGCAGTGCTCTTTTCCTCACTGATGGCTACACCTTC. Translated, it gives CSALFLTDGYTF.

This clonotype was recorded many times. The rearrangement uses TRBV29-1 and TRBJ1-5, with 9 nucleotides matching TRBD1. Trimming took 4 bases from V and 2 from J; bases not matched to a gene: 12. CDR3 length equals 17 residues. Germline V gene sequence: CDR1 SQVTM, CDR2 ANQGSEA. The chain's CDR3 is CSVVVGTGWAGNQPQHF. The CDR3 bases are TGCAGCGTTGTGGTTGGGACAGGGTGGGCTGGCAATCAGCCCCAGCATTTT.

This clonotype was observed at least ten times. The rearrangement links TRBV27 to TRBJ1-4, with TRBD1 matching 7 bases. This CDR3 has 14 residues. J was trimmed by 7 bases and V by 3 bases; bases with no gene match: 5. Germline lookup yields CDR1 MNHEY and CDR2 SMNVEV (reference sequence). The CDR3 DNA reads as TGTGCCAGCAGTTTCTCCGGGACAGCTGAAAAACTGTTTTTT. Translated: CASSFSGTAEKLFF.

This clonotype was counted ten times or more. The genes are TRBV20-1 and TRBJ1-4; the D is unclear. Germline V gene sequence: CDR1 DFQATT, CDR2 SNEGSKA (reference sequence). CDR3 length: 14 residues. V shed 0 bases and J shed 8 bases, with 13 bases lying between them. The CDR3 region has the DNA TGCAGTGCTAGAGACAGAGTCGGGGAGGAAAAACTGTTTTTT. It encodes CSARDRVGEEKLFF.

This clonotype was detected many times. The J gene is TRBJ2-6, the V gene TRBV9, with a tentative D call TRBD1 (7 bases). The CDR3 totals 17 residues. Germline V gene data show CDR1 as SGDLS and CDR2 as YYNGEE. Trimming removed 1 base from V and 1 base from J, with 12 bases in between. The CDR3 sequence: CASSVSAGGSGANVLTF. In DNA, the CDR3 is TGTGCCAGCAGCGTATCGGCAGGGGGGTCTGGGGCCAACGTCCTGACTTTC.

This clonotype was counted ten times or more. The chain recombines TRBV6-2 or TRBV6-3 with TRBJ2-7; no definite D call. The CDR3 length is 11 residues. V lost 0 bases and J 7 bases, leaving 4 bases between the germline ends. Germline V gene sequence: CDR1 MNHEY, CDR2 SVGEGT. The CDR3 sequence: CASSYSREQYF. The CDR3 DNA is TGTGCCAGCAGTTACTCCAGGGAGCAGTACTTC.

This clonotype was observed many times. At one of its ends the junction is not consistent with the germline gene, which may arise from a read error. The CDR3: CSARGFGLPRWNRPQHF. As DNA, the CDR3 is TGCAGTGCTAGAGGTTTTGGGCTACCCCGGTGGAATCGGCCCCAGCATTTT. The chain uses TRBV20-1 and TRBJ1-5, with D uncertain. Germline lookup yields CDR1 DFQATT and CDR2 SNEGSKA (reference sequence). CDR3 length: 17 amino acids.

This clonotype has a count of ten or more. This chain connects TRBV5-5 to TRBJ2-6; D gene ambiguous. Trimming took off 0 bases at V and 2 bases at J, with 6 bases between the two ends. The germline gives CDR1 SGHKS, CDR2 YYEKEE (reference sequence). CDR3 size: 15 residues. CDR3 DNA: TGTGCCAGCAGCTTGGTGGCAGCTGGGGCCAACGTCCTGACTTTC. It is translated as CASSLVAAGANVLTF.

This clonotype was detected many times. The chain combines TRBV5-1 with TRBJ2-5, with 11 bases fitting TRBD2. The ends lost 5 bases at V and 9 bases at J; junction bases unmatched: 12. The CDR3 has 15 amino acids. Germline V lookup: CDR1 SGHRS, CDR2 YFSETQ. CDR3 nucleotides: TGCGCCAGCAGACCGGGACTAGCGGAACCAAGGGCCCAGTACTTC. Translation: CASRPGLAEPRAQYF.

This clonotype was seen ten or more times. This chain uses TRBV20-1 with TRBJ2-1, with D perhaps TRBD1 or TRBD2 (5 bases each). V lost 4 bases to trimming and J lost 0 bases, with 19 bases between them. CDR1 and CDR2 (germline): DFQATT, SNEGSKA (reference sequence). The CDR3 covers 17 residues. Here the CDR3 DNA reads TGCAGTGCTACTGATTGGGGAGTTGGGGGCTCCTACAATGAGCAGTTCTTC. This sequence encodes CSATDWGVGGSYNEQFF.

Worth noting for this clonotype: Possible read error: a much larger clone is one base away. J is TRBJ2-5 and V is TRBV5-1; TRBD2 might be the D (6 bases). The CDR3 covers 14 residues. In germline, CDR1 is SGHRS, CDR2 YFSETQ. CDR3 protein: CASSPVGGTENQYF. Here the CDR3 DNA reads TGCGCCAGCAGCCCGGTAGGAGGGACGGAGAACCAGTACTTC.

In its sample, this clonotype was seen many times. The chain combines TRBV5-1 with TRBJ1-6; unclear D gene. The CDR3 length is 14 residues. Germline assignment: CDR1 SGHRS and CDR2 YFSETQ. Trimming took 3 bases from V and 8 from J, leaving 12 bases between them. The CDR3 here is CASSSGRPDSPLHF. The CDR3 DNA follows: TGCGCCAGCAGCTCCGGAAGGCCGGATTCACCCCTCCACTTT. The full variable domain, completed using reference TRBV5-1 and TRBJ1-6, is KAGVTQTPRYLIKTRGQQVTLSCSPISGHRSVSWYQQTPGQGLQFLFEYFSETQRNKGNFPGRFSGRQFSNSRSEMNVSTLELGDSALYLCASSSGRPDSPLHFGNGTRLTVT.

In this sample, this clonotype turned up many times. The CDR3 coding sequence is TGTGCCAGCAGTTTTCTGGGTTCAACAGATACGCAGTATTTT. It yields the protein CASSFLGSTDTQYF. This chain links TRBV27 with TRBJ2-3; D is ambiguous. CDR1 MNHEY and CDR2 SMNVEV come from the germline V gene (reference sequence). V shed 3 bases and J shed 3 bases, with 10 bases lying between them. The CDR3 has 14 residues.

This clonotype was found many times. V gene TRBV20-1 combines with J gene TRBJ1-6; no reliable D call. Germline values: CDR1 DFQATT, CDR2 SNEGSKA (reference sequence). The CDR3 totals 16 residues. V lost 7 bases, J lost 7 bases, and 23 bases lay in between. The CDR3, as DNA: TGCAGTGTTTTAAAACCGGGCCTCACGACGAATTCACCCCTCCACTTT. It encodes CSVLKPGLTTNSPLHF.

This clonotype appeared many times. The V and J genes are TRBV18 and TRBJ2-7, with D possibly matching TRBD1 (5 bases). The V end lost 6 bases, the J end lost 2 bases, and 17 bases lay between the germline ends. The CDR3 totals 15 residues. The germline V gene has CDR1 KGHSH and CDR2 LQKENI. The CDR3 region has the DNA TGTGCCAGCTCGTCCGCAGCAGGGCAGCCCTACGAGCAGTACTTC. It yields the protein CASSSAAGQPYEQYF.

This clonotype has a count of ten or more. J is TRBJ2-7 and V is TRBV7-9; TRBD1 might be the D (5 bases). V was trimmed by 1 base and J by 4 bases, leaving 8 bases between them. This CDR3 has 13 amino acids. The V gene's germline CDR1 is SEHNR and CDR2 FQNEAQ (reference sequence). CDR3 coding DNA: TGTGCCAGCAGCTTAGTGACAGCTTACGAGCAGTACTTC. Its protein product is CASSLVTAYEQYF.

This clonotype showed up many times. The rearrangement links TRBV5-4 to TRBJ2-3; possible D gene TRBD2, 7 bases. The V and J ends lost 3 bases and 6 bases respectively, with 14 bases between them. Germline V CDR1 and CDR2: SGHNT, YYREEE (reference sequence). This CDR3 is 14 amino acids long. The CDR3 region is CASSWSGGGDTQYF. In DNA form, the CDR3 reads TGTGCCAGCAGCTGGTCTGGCGGGGGCGATACGCAGTATTTT. Complete variable domain (other parts from reference TRBV5-4 and TRBJ2-3): ETGVTQSPTHLIKTRGQQVTLRCSSQSGHNTVSWYQQALGQGPQFIFQYYREEENGRGNFPPRFSGLQFPNYSSELNVNALELDDSALYLCASSWSGGGDTQYFGPGTRLTVL.

Of note for this clonotype: A much larger clone lies one base from this, so it may be a read error. The chain has TRBV29-1 and TRBJ2-2; tentative D call: TRBD2 (5 bases). CDR3 length equals 14 residues. CDR1 SQVTM and CDR2 ANQGSEA come from the germline V gene. The chain's CDR3 is CSVEIGANTGELSF. The CDR3 DNA follows: TGCAGCGTTGAAATAGGCGCGAACACCGGGGAGCTGTCTTTT.